This T cell receptor (beta chain) was sequenced during a study of identical twins. The CDR3 is made up of 12 amino acids. Template switching added a universal primer binding site, and final cDNA carried unique molecular identifiers. TCRdb itself ran the 5' RACE reads through MiXCR, one entry per CDR3 protein. The sample yields fewer than 900,000 distinct CDR3 sequences, roughly 20% seen once. Comment on this clonotype: This may stem from a read error, because a much larger clone lies one nucleotide away.

These data also featured in a second study, about T cells expressing NK-cell markers. That study adds: Sorting in several experiments was restricted by an anti-gamma-delta TCR antibody to alpha-beta TCR T cells. The CD3+CD56-NKG2C+ fraction of a few donors was also led by these clonotypes. Expanded clones of NKG2C+ T cells had an unclear HCMV specificity.

Sequenced input: PBMCs. The V and J genes are TRBV12-3 or TRBV12-4 and TRBJ1-5; no reliable D call. The sequence was collected from a woman younger than 30 in good health. CDR3 sequence reads: CASSFSGQPRHF. For the CDR3, the DNA is TGTGCCAGCAGTTTTAGTGGGCAGCCCCGGCATTTT.